This TCR beta chain was sequenced for a study of T cell responses to AZD1222 COVID-19 vaccine. This clone was seen a few times. Its antigen is still unknown. Study-level results: No repertoire was sampled before or during the peak T cell response, only after it.

Repertoires were generated with immunoSEQ multiplex PCR, while TCRdb's copy carries only in-frame clones and drops some. The repertoire includes about 110,000 clones, approximately 91% of them detected once, and around 13% sits in the top ten. The clonotype originates from an adult in good health. This sample comprised peripheral blood, obtained on day 0 of MenACWY control vaccination.

CDR3 bases: TGTGCCAGCATTGTACGACGGGACCTCTCTGATGGCTACACCTTC. Residues: CASIVRRDLSDGYTF. The chain links TRBV2 to TRBJ1-2, with a weak D call TRBD1 (5 bases). This CDR3 region has 15 residues. Between the trimmed V and J ends, which lost 7 bases and 6 bases, there was a span of 21 bases. Looked up from germline, CDR1 is SNHLY and CDR2 is FYNNEI.